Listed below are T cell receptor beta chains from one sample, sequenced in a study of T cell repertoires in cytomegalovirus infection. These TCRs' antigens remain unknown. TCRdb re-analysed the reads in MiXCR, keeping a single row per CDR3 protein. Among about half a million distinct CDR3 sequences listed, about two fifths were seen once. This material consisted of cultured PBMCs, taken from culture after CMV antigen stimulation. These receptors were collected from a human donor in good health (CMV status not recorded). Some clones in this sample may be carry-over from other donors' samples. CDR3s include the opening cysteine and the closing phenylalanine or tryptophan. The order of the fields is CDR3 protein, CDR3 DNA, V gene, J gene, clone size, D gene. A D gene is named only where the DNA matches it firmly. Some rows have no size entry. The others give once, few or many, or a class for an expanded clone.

CASTDPNTRGGNEKLFF,TGTGCCAGCACCGACCCCAATACCCGGGGCGGTAATGAAAAACTGTTTTTT,TRBV6-1,TRBJ1-4,few,NA
CASSLAPGGANTEAFF,TGTGCCAGCAGCTTGGCGCCGGGAGGAGCGAACACTGAAGCTTTCTTT,TRBV5-4,TRBJ1-1,few,NA
CASSRSQFYGYTF,TGTGCCAGCAGTCGGTCGCAATTCTATGGCTACACCTTC,TRBV6-5,TRBJ1-2,once,NA
CASSQDQETGWGTEAFF,TGTGCCAGCAGCCAAGATCAAGAGACAGGGTGGGGCACTGAAGCTTTCTTT,TRBV4-2,TRBJ1-1,NA,TRBD1
CASRPDSNYGYTF,TGTGCCAGTAGACCAGACAGCAACTATGGCTACACCTTC,TRBV19,TRBJ1-2,NA,NA
CASSPGAGGQPQHF,TGTGCCAGCTCACCAGGGGCAGGGGGGCAGCCCCAGCATTTT,TRBV18,TRBJ1-5,NA,TRBD1
CPAQGALTGELFF,TGCCCCGCGCAGGGGGCGCTGACCGGGGAGCTGTTTTTT,TRBV27,TRBJ2-2,NA,TRBD1
CASSQPSGEQFF,TGCGCCAGCAGCCAACCCTCAGGAGAGCAGTTCTTC,TRBV4-3,TRBJ2-1,few,NA
CASSPLREKFF,TGTGCCAGCAGCCCCCTCCGGGAGAAGTTCTTC,TRBV7-9,TRBJ2-1,NA,NA
CASSDPRDRPHQPQHF,TGTGCCAGTAGTGACCCCCGGGACAGGCCGCATCAGCCCCAGCATTTT,TRBV19,TRBJ1-5,few,TRBD1
CASSERVAGGPNNEQFF,TGTGCCAGCAGCGAACGGGTAGCGGGGGGGCCCAACAATGAGCAGTTCTTC,TRBV2,TRBJ2-1,few,TRBD2
CASSQDWRGGADTQYF,TGTGCCAGCAGCCAAGATTGGCGGGGGGGTGCAGATACGCAGTATTTT,TRBV4-2,TRBJ2-3,NA,TRBD2
CASSVRDKGSPLHF,TGTGCCAGCAGCGTCCGGGACAAAGGATCACCCCTCCACTTT,TRBV7-9,TRBJ1-6,few,NA
CASSYLRGSGNIQYF,TGTGCCAGCAGTTACCTCAGGGGGTCGGGAAACATTCAGTACTTC,TRBV6-6,TRBJ2-4,NA,TRBD1
CASSRRELLDTEAFF,TGTGCCAGTAGCCGACGGGAACTTTTGGACACTGAAGCTTTCTTT,TRBV19,TRBJ1-1,NA,NA
CSPMRGGFNEQFF,TGCAGTCCCATGCGGGGGGGCTTTAATGAGCAGTTCTTC,TRBV20-1,TRBJ2-1,NA,TRBD2
CASSLGRTGATTEAFF,TGTGCCAGCAGCTTAGGTCGGACAGGGGCTACCACTGAAGCTTTCTTT,TRBV11-2,TRBJ1-1,NA,TRBD1
CASSSGANTDTQYF,TGTGCCAGCAGCTCCGGGGCGAACACAGATACGCAGTATTTT,TRBV7-2,TRBJ2-3,few,NA
CATRVTSSGNTIYF,TGTGCCACCCGAGTGACAAGCTCTGGAAACACCATATATTTT,TRBV10-3,TRBJ1-3,few,NA
CASKVPGAEETQYF,TGTGCCAGCAAGGTCCCGGGGGCGGAAGAGACCCAGTACTTC,TRBV6-6,TRBJ2-5,NA,NA
CAISELARETQYF,TGTGCCATCAGTGAGTTAGCTAGGGAGACCCAGTACTTC,TRBV10-3,TRBJ2-5,NA,NA
CASRVTGSTYEQYF,TGTGCCAGCAGGGTGACAGGGAGCACCTACGAGCAGTACTTC,TRBV12-3/TRBV12-4,TRBJ2-7,few,TRBD1
CASTTNTPTSGIYNEQFF,TGTGCCAGTACCACTAATACCCCGACTAGCGGGATATACAATGAGCAGTTCTTC,TRBV19,TRBJ2-1,NA,TRBD2
CASSVTGPYEQYF,TGTGCCAGCAGTGTGACAGGTCCCTACGAGCAGTACTTC,TRBV12-3/TRBV12-4,TRBJ2-7,NA,NA
CASSLYQGPRANTIYF,TGCGCCAGCAGCTTGTACCAGGGGCCGCGAGCAAACACCATATATTTT,TRBV5-1,TRBJ1-3,few,NA
CASSPAARSYEQYF,TGTGCCAGCAGCCCAGCAGCCCGCTCCTACGAGCAGTACTTC,TRBV7-6,TRBJ2-7,NA,NA
CASSPGMRTTNEKLFF,TGTGCCAGCTCACCGGGGATGAGAACAACTAATGAAAAACTGTTTTTT,TRBV18,TRBJ1-4,NA,NA
CASNIRQGSNQPQHF,TGTGCCAGCAACATCCGACAGGGGAGCAATCAGCCCCAGCATTTT,TRBV6-8,TRBJ1-5,NA,TRBD1
CASIASGLATETQYF,TGTGCCAGCATCGCCTCGGGACTAGCGACCGAGACCCAGTACTTC,TRBV7-8,TRBJ2-5,few,TRBD2
CASSLTGMAGGEQFF,TGTGCCAGCAGCTTAACAGGGATGGCGGGAGGTGAGCAGTTCTTC,TRBV7-9,TRBJ2-1,few,TRBD2
CASSLMPGGGRMNTEAFF,TGTGCCAGCAGCTTAATGCCCGGGGGGGGAAGAATGAACACTGAAGCTTTCTTT,TRBV7-9,TRBJ1-1,NA,NA
CASSLEAGESDTQYF,TGTGCCAGCAGCTTAGAAGCAGGGGAATCAGATACGCAGTATTTT,TRBV7-2,TRBJ2-3,NA,NA
CASSRQGSDGYTF,TGTGCCAGCAGTCGACAGGGGAGTGATGGCTACACCTTC,TRBV2,TRBJ1-2,NA,TRBD1
CASSGGSISHNEQFF,TGCGCCAGCAGCGGCGGGAGTATAAGTCACAATGAGCAGTTCTTC,TRBV10-2,TRBJ2-1,NA,TRBD2
CASSVVRANTEAFF,TGTGCCAGCAGTGTAGTCCGGGCAAACACTGAAGCTTTCTTT,TRBV2,TRBJ1-1,NA,NA
CSAGLAPYNEQFF,TGCAGTGCTGGACTAGCGCCCTACAATGAGCAGTTCTTC,TRBV20-1,TRBJ2-1,NA,TRBD2
CASSLGVPNEKLFF,TGTGCCAGCAGCCTGGGAGTCCCTAATGAAAAACTGTTTTTT,TRBV11-2,TRBJ1-4,few,NA
CASSQDSIVRGPESYEQYF,TGTGCCAGCAGCCAAGATTCAATCGTGAGGGGGCCTGAGTCCTACGAGCAGTACTTC,TRBV4-1,TRBJ2-7,NA,TRBD1
CASSLGQLHGYTF,TGTGCCAGCAGCCTCGGACAGCTCCATGGCTACACCTTC,TRBV5-6,TRBJ1-2,NA,NA
CASSKPLEDTQYF,TGTGCCAGTAGTAAACCCCTAGAAGATACGCAGTATTTT,TRBV19,TRBJ2-3,few,NA
CASTSRRPPGYATEAFF,TGTGCCAGCACCTCCAGGAGACCCCCGGGGTATGCCACTGAAGCTTTCTTT,TRBV12-3/TRBV12-4,TRBJ1-1,NA,NA
CASKYRESSDTQYF,TGTGCCAGCAAATACCGGGAATCTTCAGATACGCAGTATTTT,TRBV11-1,TRBJ2-3,few,NA
CASSLAPRGPRNTIYF,TGTGCCAGCAGCTTAGCGCCCAGGGGGCCGAGAAACACCATATATTTT,TRBV7-8,TRBJ1-3,NA,TRBD1
CASSSARFTDTQYF,TGTGCCAGCAGCTCCGCCAGGTTCACAGATACGCAGTATTTT,TRBV7-2,TRBJ2-3,few,NA
CASKPLAGISYEQYF,TGTGCCAGCAAACCGCTAGCGGGGATCTCCTACGAGCAGTACTTC,TRBV6-2/TRBV6-3,TRBJ2-7,once,TRBD2
CASTESTAISSYEQYF,TGTGCCAGTACCGAGTCGACAGCTATTAGCTCCTACGAGCAGTACTTC,TRBV7-8,TRBJ2-7,few,NA
CASSIYAGVTGELFF,TGTGCCAGTAGTATATACGCGGGAGTAACCGGGGAGCTGTTTTTT,TRBV19,TRBJ2-2,few,TRBD2
CASSKRLAGEQYF,TGTGCCAGCAGCAAAAGACTAGCCGGTGAGCAGTACTTC,TRBV6-1,TRBJ2-7,NA,TRBD2
CASSLHPSGANVLTF,TGTGCCAGCAGTCTACATCCGTCTGGGGCCAACGTCCTGACTTTC,TRBV7-2,TRBJ2-6,NA,NA
CASSFGDLPLHF,TGTGCCAGCAGCTTCGGAGACTTACCCCTCCACTTT,TRBV5-6,TRBJ1-6,NA,NA
CACSSRGYNEQFF,TGTGCCTGCTCCTCGCGGGGCTACAATGAGCAGTTCTTC,TRBV7-6,TRBJ2-1,NA,NA
CASSVAGNQPQHF,TGTGCCAGTAGTGTGGCAGGCAATCAGCCCCAGCATTTT,TRBV19,TRBJ1-5,NA,NA
CASSLGSGDRTDTQYF,TGTGCCAGCAGCTTAGGTAGCGGGGATCGCACAGATACGCAGTATTTT,TRBV7-2,TRBJ2-3,NA,TRBD2
CASSYPTKTNTGELFF,TGTGCCAGCAGTTACCCAACTAAGACGAACACCGGGGAGCTGTTTTTT,TRBV6-6,TRBJ2-2,once,NA
CSARTVNEKLFF,TGCAGTGCTAGAACAGTTAATGAAAAACTGTTTTTT,TRBV20-1,TRBJ1-4,NA,NA
CSAPRGGWETQYF,TGCAGTGCTCCCCGGGGAGGGTGGGAGACCCAGTACTTC,TRBV20-1,TRBJ2-5,few,TRBD2
CASSIWTGQGEKLFF,TGTGCCAGCAGCATTTGGACAGGGCAAGGAGAAAAACTGTTTTTT,TRBV7-2,TRBJ1-4,NA,TRBD1
CASSPTRLYGYTF,TGTGCCAGCAGCCCCACCAGACTCTATGGCTACACCTTC,TRBV7-6,TRBJ1-2,NA,NA
CASRMDRGREGKEKLFF,TGTGCCAGCAGGATGGACAGGGGGCGCGAGGGGAAGGAAAAACTGTTTTTT,TRBV12-3/TRBV12-4,TRBJ1-4,NA,TRBD1